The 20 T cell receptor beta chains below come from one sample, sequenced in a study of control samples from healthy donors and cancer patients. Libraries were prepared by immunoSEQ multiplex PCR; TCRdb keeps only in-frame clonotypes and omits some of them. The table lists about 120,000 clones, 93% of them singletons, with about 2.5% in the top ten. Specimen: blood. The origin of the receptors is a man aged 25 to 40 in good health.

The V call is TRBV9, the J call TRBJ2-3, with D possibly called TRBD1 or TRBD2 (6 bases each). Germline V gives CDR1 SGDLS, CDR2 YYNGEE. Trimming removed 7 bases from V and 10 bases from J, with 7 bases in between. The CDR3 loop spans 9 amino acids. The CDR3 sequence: CASGGPQYF. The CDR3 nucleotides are TGTGCCAGCGGGGGGCCGCAGTATTTT.

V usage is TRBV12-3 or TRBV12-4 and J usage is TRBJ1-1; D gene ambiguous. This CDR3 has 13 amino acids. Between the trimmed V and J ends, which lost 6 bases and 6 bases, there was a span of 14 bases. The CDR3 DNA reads TGTGCCAGCAGCTCGACCCCCTTGTCTGAAGCTTTCTTT. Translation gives CASSSTPLSEAFF.

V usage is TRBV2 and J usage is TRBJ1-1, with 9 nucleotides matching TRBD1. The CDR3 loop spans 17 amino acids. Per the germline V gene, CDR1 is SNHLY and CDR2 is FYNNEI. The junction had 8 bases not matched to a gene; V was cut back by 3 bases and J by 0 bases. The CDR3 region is CASSEVMGTGLNTEAFF. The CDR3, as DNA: TGTGCCAGCAGTGAGGTTATGGGGACAGGGTTGAACACTGAAGCTTTCTTT.

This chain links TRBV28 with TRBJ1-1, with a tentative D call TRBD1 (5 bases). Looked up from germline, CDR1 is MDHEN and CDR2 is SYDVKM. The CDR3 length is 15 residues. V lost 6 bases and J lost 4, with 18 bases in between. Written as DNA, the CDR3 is TGTGCCAGCAGGACGGGACTTTTAAGACCCACTGAAGCTTTCTTT. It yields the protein CASRTGLLRPTEAFF.

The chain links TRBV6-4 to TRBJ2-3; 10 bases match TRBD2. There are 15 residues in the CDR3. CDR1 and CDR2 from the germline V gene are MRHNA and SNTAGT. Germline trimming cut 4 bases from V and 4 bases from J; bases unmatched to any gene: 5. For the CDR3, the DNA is TGTGCCAGCAGTGCCTCTAGCGGGGGCCCAGATACGCAGTATTTT. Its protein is CASSASSGGPDTQYF.

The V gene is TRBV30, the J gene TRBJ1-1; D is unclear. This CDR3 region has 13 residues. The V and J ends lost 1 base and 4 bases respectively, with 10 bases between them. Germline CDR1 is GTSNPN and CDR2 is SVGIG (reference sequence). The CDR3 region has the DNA TGTGCCTGGAGTGACGGACTCAGCACTGAAGCTTTCTTT. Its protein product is CAWSDGLSTEAFF. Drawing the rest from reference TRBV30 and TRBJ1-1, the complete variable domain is SQTIHQWPATLVQPVGSPLSLECTVEGTSNPNLYWYRQAAGRGLQLLFYSVGIGQISSEVPQNLSASRPQDRQFILSSKKLLLSDSGFYLCAWSDGLSTEAFFGQGTRLTVV.

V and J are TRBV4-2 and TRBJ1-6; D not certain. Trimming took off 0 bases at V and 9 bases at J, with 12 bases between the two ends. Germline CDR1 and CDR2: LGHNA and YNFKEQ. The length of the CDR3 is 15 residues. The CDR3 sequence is CASSQEAQPISPLHF. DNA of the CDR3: TGTGCCAGCAGCCAAGAGGCCCAGCCCATTTCACCCCTCCACTTT.

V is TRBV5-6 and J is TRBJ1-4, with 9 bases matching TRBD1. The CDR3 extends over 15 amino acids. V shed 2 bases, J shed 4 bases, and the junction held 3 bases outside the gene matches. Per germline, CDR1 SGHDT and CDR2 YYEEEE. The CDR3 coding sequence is TGTGCCAGCAGCTTACTGACAGGGGGTAATGAAAAACTGTTTTTT. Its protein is CASSLLTGGNEKLFF.

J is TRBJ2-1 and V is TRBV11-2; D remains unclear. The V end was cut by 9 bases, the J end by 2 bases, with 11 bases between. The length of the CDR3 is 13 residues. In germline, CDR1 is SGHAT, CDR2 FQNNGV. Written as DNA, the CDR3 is TGTGCCAGTGGAGCTTTCACCTACAATGAGCAGTTCTTC. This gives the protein CASGAFTYNEQFF.

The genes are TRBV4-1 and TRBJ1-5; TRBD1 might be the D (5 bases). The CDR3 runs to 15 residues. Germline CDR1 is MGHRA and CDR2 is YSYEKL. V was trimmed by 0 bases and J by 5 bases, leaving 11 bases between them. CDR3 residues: CASSQDGTNYQPQHF. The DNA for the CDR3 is TGCGCCAGCAGCCAAGATGGGACGAACTATCAGCCCCAGCATTTT.

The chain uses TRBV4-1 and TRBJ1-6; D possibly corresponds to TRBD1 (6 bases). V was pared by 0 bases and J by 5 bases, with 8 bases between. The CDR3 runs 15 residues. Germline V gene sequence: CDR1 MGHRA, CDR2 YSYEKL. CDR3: CASSQEGQNNSPLHF. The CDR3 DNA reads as TGCGCCAGCAGCCAAGAAGGACAGAATAATTCACCCCTCCACTTT.

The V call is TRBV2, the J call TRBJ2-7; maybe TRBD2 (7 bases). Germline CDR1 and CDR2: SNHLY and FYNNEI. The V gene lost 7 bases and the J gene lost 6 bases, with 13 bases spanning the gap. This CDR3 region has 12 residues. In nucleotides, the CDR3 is TGTGCCAGCAAGTGGGGGGGCTCCGAGCAGTACTTC. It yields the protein CASKWGGSEQYF. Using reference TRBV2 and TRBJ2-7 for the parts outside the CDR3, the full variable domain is EPEVTQTPSHQVTQMGQEVILRCVPISNHLYFYWYRQILGQKVEFLVSFYNNEISEKSEIFDDQFSVERPDGSNFTLKIRSTKLEDSAMYFCASKWGGSEQYFGPGTRLTVT.

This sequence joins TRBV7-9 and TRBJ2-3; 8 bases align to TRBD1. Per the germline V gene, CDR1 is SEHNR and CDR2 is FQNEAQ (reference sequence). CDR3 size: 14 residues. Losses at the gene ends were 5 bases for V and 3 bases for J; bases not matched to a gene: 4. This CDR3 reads CASSLRGLTDTQYF. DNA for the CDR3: TGTGCCAGCAGCCTCAGGGGGCTTACAGATACGCAGTATTTT.

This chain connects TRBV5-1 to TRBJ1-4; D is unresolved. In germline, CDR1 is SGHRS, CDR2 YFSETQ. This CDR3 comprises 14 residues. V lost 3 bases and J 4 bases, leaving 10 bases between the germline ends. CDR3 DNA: TGCGCCAGCAGCTCAGGCTTGATTAATGAAAAACTGTTTTTT. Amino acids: CASSSGLINEKLFF.

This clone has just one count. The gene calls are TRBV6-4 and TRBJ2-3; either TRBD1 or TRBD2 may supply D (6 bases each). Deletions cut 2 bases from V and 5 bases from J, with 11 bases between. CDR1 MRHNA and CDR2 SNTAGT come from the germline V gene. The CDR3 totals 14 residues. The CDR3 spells CASSDGGQGDTQYF. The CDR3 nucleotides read TGTGCCAGCAGTGACGGGGGGCAGGGAGATACGCAGTATTTT.

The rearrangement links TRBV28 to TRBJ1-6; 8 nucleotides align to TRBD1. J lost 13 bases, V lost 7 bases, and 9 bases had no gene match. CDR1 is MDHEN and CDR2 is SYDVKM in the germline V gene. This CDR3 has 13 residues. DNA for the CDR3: TGTGCCAGCATTAGGACAGGGACTTCCCCCCTCCACTTT. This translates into CASIRTGTSPLHF.

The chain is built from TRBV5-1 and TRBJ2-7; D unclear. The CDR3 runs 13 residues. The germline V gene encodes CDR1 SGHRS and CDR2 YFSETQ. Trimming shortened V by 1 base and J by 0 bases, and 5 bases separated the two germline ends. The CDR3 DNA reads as TGCGCCAGCAGCTTGCAGGCCTCCTACGAGCAGTACTTC. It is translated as CASSLQASYEQYF. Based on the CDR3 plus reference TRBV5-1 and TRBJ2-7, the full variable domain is KAGVTQTPRYLIKTRGQQVTLSCSPISGHRSVSWYQQTPGQGLQFLFEYFSETQRNKGNFPGRFSGRQFSNSRSEMNVSTLELGDSALYLCASSLQASYEQYFGPGTRLTVT.

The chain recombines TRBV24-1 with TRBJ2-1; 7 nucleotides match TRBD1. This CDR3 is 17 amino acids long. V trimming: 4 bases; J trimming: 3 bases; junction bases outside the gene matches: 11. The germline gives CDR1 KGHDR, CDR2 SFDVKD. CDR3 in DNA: TGTGCCACCAGTGAGCCCCCCCCGGGACAGAACTACAATGAGCAGTTCTTC. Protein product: CATSEPPPGQNYNEQFF.

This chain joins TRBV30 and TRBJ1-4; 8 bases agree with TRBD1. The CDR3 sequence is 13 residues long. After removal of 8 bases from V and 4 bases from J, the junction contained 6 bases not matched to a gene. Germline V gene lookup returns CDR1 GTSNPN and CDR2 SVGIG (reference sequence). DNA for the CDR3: TGTGCCGGCCTGGGACAGGATAATGAAAAACTGTTTTTT. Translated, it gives CAGLGQDNEKLFF.

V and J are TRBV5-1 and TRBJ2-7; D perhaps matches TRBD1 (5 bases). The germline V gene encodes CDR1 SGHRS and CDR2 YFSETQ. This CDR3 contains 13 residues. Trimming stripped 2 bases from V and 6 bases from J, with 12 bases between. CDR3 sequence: CASSLTTVREQYF. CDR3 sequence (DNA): TGCGCCAGCAGCTTAACGACAGTGCGCGAGCAGTACTTC.